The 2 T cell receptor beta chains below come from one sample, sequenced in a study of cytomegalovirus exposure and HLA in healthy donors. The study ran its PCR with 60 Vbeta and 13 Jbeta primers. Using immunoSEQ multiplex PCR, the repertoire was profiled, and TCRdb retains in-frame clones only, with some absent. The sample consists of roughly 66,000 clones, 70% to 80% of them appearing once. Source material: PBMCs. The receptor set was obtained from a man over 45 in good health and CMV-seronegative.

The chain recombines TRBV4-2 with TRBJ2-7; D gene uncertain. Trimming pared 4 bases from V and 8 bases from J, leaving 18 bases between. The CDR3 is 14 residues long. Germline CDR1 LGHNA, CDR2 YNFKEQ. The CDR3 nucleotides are TGTGCCAGCAGCCTTCCGGGTCAGACCGAAAAGCAGTACTTC. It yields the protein CASSLPGQTEKQYF.

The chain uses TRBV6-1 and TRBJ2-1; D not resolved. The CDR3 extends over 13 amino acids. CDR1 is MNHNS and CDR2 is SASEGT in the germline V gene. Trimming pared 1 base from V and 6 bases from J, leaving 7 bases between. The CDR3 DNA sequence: TGTGCCAGCAGTGAAGTGAGGTCCAATGAGCAGTTCTTC. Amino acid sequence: CASSEVRSNEQFF.